Listed here are 20 T cell receptor beta chains from one sample, sequenced in a study of cytomegalovirus exposure and HLA in healthy donors. PCR was performed using 60 Vbeta and 13 Jbeta primers. TCRdb's table, derived via immunoSEQ multiplex PCR, lists solely in-frame clones and lacks some. The table lists 150,000 to 200,000 clones, roughly 80% of them singletons, with less than 2.5% in the top ten. The specimen sequenced was PBMCs. Source of these receptors: a man aged 50 to 59 in good health and CMV-seropositive.

This clone was recorded a few times. The rearrangement links TRBV5-4 to TRBJ2-3; D might be TRBD1 (6 bases). V lost 4 bases, J lost 0 bases, and 15 bases lay in between. The CDR3 has 16 residues. The germline V gene encodes CDR1 SGHNT and CDR2 YYREEE (reference sequence). CDR3 loop: CASSLQGYVSTDTQYF. The CDR3 bases are TGTGCCAGCAGCCTACAGGGATACGTAAGCACAGATACGCAGTATTTT.

On this clone: This sample also contains other DNA sequences that code for the same CDR3. The chain has TRBV9 and TRBJ2-5; D is unresolved. Germline CDR1 and CDR2: SGDLS and YYNGEE. CDR3 size: 14 residues. The germline V and J ends were trimmed by 0 bases and 2 bases, with 8 bases remaining between them. For the CDR3, the DNA is TGTGCCAGCAGCGTAGCGGCGGTACAAGAGACCCAGTACTTC. Its translation is CASSVAAVQETQYF. Based on the CDR3 plus reference TRBV9 and TRBJ2-5, the full variable domain is DSGVTQTPKHLITATGQRVTLRCSPRSGDLSVYWYQQSLDQGLQFLIQYYNGEERAKGNILERFSAQQFPDLHSELNLSSLELGDSALYFCASSVAAVQETQYFGPGTRLLVL.

This chain connects TRBV11-2 to TRBJ1-3; no clear D. Trimming pared 2 bases from V and 7 bases from J, leaving 21 bases between. This CDR3 is built from 17 residues. The germline gives CDR1 SGHAT, CDR2 FQNNGV. CDR3 loop: CASSLSFYPAGGNTIYF. CDR3 nucleotides: TGTGCCAGCAGCTTAAGTTTCTACCCGGCGGGTGGTAACACCATATATTTT.

The CDR3 DNA reads as TGTGCCAGCACGGGGGGAGGGGGGGCTCGCGGCTACACCTTC. It codes for CASTGGGGARGYTF. The V gene is TRBV28, the J gene TRBJ1-2; D possibly corresponds to TRBD1 (6 bases). Looked up from germline, CDR1 is MDHEN and CDR2 is SYDVKM. Trimming cost V 7 bases and J 8 bases, with 20 bases left between them. The CDR3 is made up of 14 amino acids.

The chain employs TRBV6-5 and TRBJ2-7; 9 nucleotides agree with TRBD2. The germline V gene has CDR1 MNHEY and CDR2 SVGAGI. The CDR3 covers 14 residues. The ends lost 6 bases at V and 3 bases at J; junction bases unmatched: 6. This CDR3 reads CASRASGGIYEQYF. The CDR3 nucleotides are TGTGCCAGCAGAGCGAGCGGGGGGATCTACGAGCAGTACTTC.

This clone came up once. The V gene is TRBV19, the J gene TRBJ2-7; 9 bases map to TRBD1. The CDR3 loop spans 17 amino acids. The germline V gene encodes CDR1 LNHDA and CDR2 SQIVND (reference sequence). V gave up 4 bases and J gave up 2 bases; unmatched junction bases: 12. The CDR3 DNA reads TGTGCCAGTAGTAAAGCCCCCGGGACAGGGTACACCTACGAGCAGTACTTC. This gives the protein CASSKAPGTGYTYEQYF.

The CDR3 loop is CASSLQGSPNEKLFF. The CDR3 DNA follows: TGTGCCAGCAGCTTACAGGGGTCCCCTAATGAAAAACTGTTTTTT. This chain uses TRBV13 with TRBJ1-4; possibly TRBD1 for D (6 bases). Germline CDR1 is PRHDT and CDR2 is FYEKMQ (reference sequence). The CDR3 is made up of 15 amino acids. Deletions cut 2 bases from V and 3 bases from J, with 10 bases between. Full variable domain (outside the CDR3, taken from reference TRBV13 and TRBJ1-4): AAGVIQSPRHLIKEKRETATLKCYPIPRHDTVYWYQQGPGQDPQFLISFYEKMQSDKGSIPDRFSAQQFSDYHSELNMSSLELGDSALYFCASSLQGSPNEKLFFGSGTQLSVL.

The V gene is TRBV10-3, the J gene TRBJ1-4; D unclear. V was shortened by 8 bases and J by 5 bases, with 9 bases between the two germline ends. Germline V gives CDR1 ENHRY, CDR2 SYGVKD. This CDR3 comprises 12 residues. DNA for the CDR3: TGTGCCATCGGAGCTACAAATGAAAAACTGTTTTTT. Translating it yields CAIGATNEKLFF.

The V gene is TRBV7-6, the J gene TRBJ2-7; tentatively, D is TRBD1 (6 bases). CDR3 length: 16 amino acids. The germline V gene has CDR1 SGHVS and CDR2 FNYEAQ. With 7 bases removed from V and 2 bases from J, the gap between germline ends came to 21 bases. CDR3 amino acids: CASTITPTGGTYEQYF. The DNA of the CDR3 is TGTGCCAGCACCATAACCCCGACAGGAGGTACCTACGAGCAGTACTTC.

V gene TRBV5-1 combines with J gene TRBJ1-1; TRBD1 aligns across 7 bases. Germline values: CDR1 SGHRS, CDR2 YFSETQ. V was clipped by 3 bases and J by 4 bases; unmatched bases: 12. CDR3 length: 16 amino acids. CDR3 sequence (DNA): TGCGCCAGCAGCTCCCAGCCGACAGGGACTTCCACTGAAGCTTTCTTT. It specifies CASSSQPTGTSTEAFF.

This clone was seen a few times. The J gene is TRBJ2-3, the V gene TRBV19; unclear D gene. The CDR3 consists of 17 residues. The V gene's germline CDR1 is LNHDA and CDR2 SQIVND (reference sequence). V gave up 4 bases and J gave up 0 bases, with 17 bases separating them. CDR3 residues: CASSTPSHPYSTDTQYF. In nucleotides, the CDR3 is TGTGCCAGTAGTACCCCATCCCACCCCTATAGCACAGATACGCAGTATTTT.

The chain links TRBV25-1 to TRBJ1-5; 9 bases align to TRBD1. Per the germline V gene, CDR1 is MGHDK and CDR2 is SYGVNS. This CDR3 contains 15 residues. V gave up 9 bases and J gave up 4 bases; unmatched junction bases: 10. The CDR3 here is CARKPDRGQNQPQHF. CDR3 in DNA: TGTGCCAGAAAACCGGACAGGGGCCAAAATCAGCCCCAGCATTTT.

The V and J genes are TRBV23-1 and TRBJ2-3; 9 bases line up with TRBD2. TRBV23-1 is annotated as an ORF whose role is uncertain. The ends lost 0 bases at V and 5 bases at J; junction bases unmatched: 9. This CDR3 has 17 amino acids. In DNA form, the CDR3 reads TGCGCCAGCAGTCAATCGGGCGCTAGCGGGGCGATAGATACGCAGTATTTT. This sequence encodes CASSQSGASGAIDTQYF.

The rearrangement uses TRBV9 and TRBJ2-5; TRBD1 matches at 8 bases. CDR3 size: 16 residues. V trimming: 0 bases; J trimming: 4 bases; junction bases outside the gene matches: 8. Germline V lookup: CDR1 SGDLS, CDR2 YYNGEE. The CDR3 DNA reads TGTGCCAGCAGCGTAGAGGGGGCCAGGGGGCTAGAGACCCAGTACTTC. Its translation is CASSVEGARGLETQYF. The complete variable domain, with remaining parts taken from reference TRBV9 and TRBJ2-5, reads DSGVTQTPKHLITATGQRVTLRCSPRSGDLSVYWYQQSLDQGLQFLIQYYNGEERAKGNILERFSAQQFPDLHSELNLSSLELGDSALYFCASSVEGARGLETQYFGPGTRLLVL.

A few counts support this clone. The rearrangement links TRBV30 to TRBJ1-2; D not resolved. Germline CDR1 is GTSNPN and CDR2 is SVGIG (reference sequence). V was cut by 2 bases and J by 7 bases, with 14 bases left in between. The CDR3 runs 13 residues. CDR3 bases: TGTGCCTGGAGTACAGAAAGAAAAAGTGGCTACACCTTC. Translated, it gives CAWSTERKSGYTF.

The V and J genes are TRBV18 and TRBJ1-1; the D gene is possibly TRBD1 (6 bases). Germline lookup yields CDR1 KGHSH and CDR2 LQKENI. With 0 bases removed from V and 7 bases from J, the gap between germline ends came to 18 bases. The length of the CDR3 is 16 residues. CDR3 in amino acids: CASSPPGGLGSREAFF. CDR3 DNA: TGTGCCAGCTCACCACCCGGGGGGCTGGGTTCGCGTGAAGCTTTCTTT.

J is TRBJ2-5 and V is TRBV19, with 14 positions matching TRBD2. J was trimmed by 0 bases and V by 6 bases; bases with no gene match: 6. Germline V lookup: CDR1 LNHDA, CDR2 SQIVND (reference sequence). The CDR3 consists of 17 residues. CDR3: CASSMGLAGANQETQYF. The DNA of the CDR3 is TGTGCCAGTAGCATGGGACTAGCGGGGGCAAACCAAGAGACCCAGTACTTC.

This rearrangement joins TRBV21-1 to TRBJ1-4; TRBD1, the table's D call, was not compared with the DNA. TRBV21-1 is a pseudogene. The CDR3 has 17 amino acids. The CDR3 sequence is CASSLKGTGWANEKLFF. The CDR3 region has the DNA TGTGCCAGCAGCCTCAAGGGGACAGGGTGGGCTAATGAAAAACTGTTTTTT.

The J gene is TRBJ1-3, the V gene TRBV7-9, with TRBD1 as a possible D gene (6 bases). The ends were cut back, 5 bases at V and 0 bases at J, with 20 bases in the middle. This CDR3 has 18 amino acids. CDR1 is SEHNR and CDR2 is FQNEAQ in the germline V gene (reference sequence). CDR3 region: CASSPGTWARGSGNTIYF. The CDR3 DNA reads TGTGCCAGCAGCCCTGGGACCTGGGCCAGGGGCTCTGGAAACACCATATATTTT.

This chain links TRBV12-5 with TRBJ2-7; maybe TRBD1 (5 bases). The CDR3 has 14 residues. V was pared by 6 bases and J by 4 bases, with 16 bases between. Germline V gene sequence: CDR1 LGHNT, CDR2 FRNRAP. The DNA for the CDR3 is TGTGCTAGTGGACTTAATAGAAGACAGTACGAGCAGTACTTC. Amino acids: CASGLNRRQYEQYF.